The next 23 T cell receptor beta chains were all read from a single sample in a study of T cell responses to AZD1222 COVID-19 vaccine. Method: immunoSEQ multiplex PCR; TCRdb's copy keeps in-frame clones and lacks some. The sample holds 75,000 to 100,000 clones, just over 85% seen once. The specimen comprised peripheral blood, sampled on day 0 of AZD1222 vaccination. These receptors originate from an adult in good health.

J is TRBJ2-7 and V is TRBV9; TRBD2 aligns across 9 bases. J gave up 2 bases and V 0 bases, and 6 bases lay outside the gene matches. The CDR3 spans 16 residues. CDR1 is SGDLS, CDR2 YYNGEE, per germline. CDR3 loop: CASSVDGTSRAYEQYF. The CDR3 DNA reads TGTGCCAGCAGCGTAGATGGGACTAGCCGCGCCTACGAGCAGTACTTC. The variable domain in full, completed from reference TRBV9 and TRBJ2-7, reads DSGVTQTPKHLITATGQRVTLRCSPRSGDLSVYWYQQSLDQGLQFLIQYYNGEERAKGNILERFSAQQFPDLHSELNLSSLELGDSALYFCASSVDGTSRAYEQYFGPGTRLTVT.

The chain joins TRBV6-2 or TRBV6-3 to TRBJ1-4; D is ambiguous. CDR3 length: 16 amino acids. Trimming took off 2 bases at V and 4 bases at J, with 14 bases between the two ends. The germline CDR1 and CDR2 sequences are MNHEY and SVGEGT. The CDR3 here is CASSYNGRIDNEKLFF. DNA of the CDR3: TGTGCCAGCAGTTACAACGGCCGTATCGATAATGAAAAACTGTTTTTT.

The chain carries TRBV30 and TRBJ2-1; D is possibly TRBD1 (5 bases). CDR3 size: 13 residues. V was shortened by 1 base and J by 9 bases, with 13 bases between the two germline ends. Germline assignment: CDR1 GTSNPN and CDR2 SVGIG (reference sequence). The CDR3 loop reads CAWSETPQGEQFF. The CDR3 DNA reads TGTGCCTGGAGTGAGACCCCCCAGGGTGAGCAGTTCTTC.

This chain joins TRBV5-1 and TRBJ1-1; 8 nucleotides align to TRBD1. The V gene's germline CDR1 is SGHRS and CDR2 YFSETQ. The ends lost 2 bases at V and 5 bases at J; junction bases unmatched: 5. There are 14 residues in the CDR3. The CDR3 sequence: CASSFGQGRTEAFF. The CDR3 nucleotides read TGCGCCAGCAGCTTCGGACAGGGACGGACTGAAGCTTTCTTT.

This sequence joins TRBV7-8 and TRBJ2-7; no clear D. V lost 1 base and J 3 bases, leaving 10 bases between the germline ends. CDR1 and CDR2 (germline): SGHVS, FQNEAQ. The CDR3 consists of 14 residues. The CDR3 loop is CASSLGTQRYEQYF. The CDR3 DNA sequence: TGTGCCAGCAGCTTAGGGACGCAACGCTACGAGCAGTACTTC.

The gene calls are TRBV5-6 and TRBJ1-2; 7 bases fit TRBD1. Germline V lookup: CDR1 SGHDT, CDR2 YYEEEE. The CDR3 sequence is 16 residues long. V lost 4 bases, J lost 4 bases, and 13 bases stayed unmatched. CDR3 residues: CASSPTTGPAPYGYTF. In DNA form, the CDR3 reads TGTGCCAGCAGCCCAACGACAGGGCCAGCACCCTATGGCTACACCTTC.

V usage is TRBV7-9 and J usage is TRBJ2-3, with 12 bases that match TRBD1. CDR3 size: 15 residues. From germline, CDR1 is SEHNR and CDR2 FQNEAQ (reference sequence). The V and J ends lost 5 bases and 4 bases, in that order; junction bases with no gene match: 4. CDR3 nucleotides: TGTGCCAGCAGCAAGGGACAGGGGGCGTCAGATACGCAGTATTTT. Translation: CASSKGQGASDTQYF.

This clone came up many times. This chain connects TRBV12-3 or TRBV12-4 to TRBJ1-2; TRBD1 is a possible D gene (5 bases). The CDR3 is made up of 13 amino acids. Trimming removed 5 bases at V and 5 bases at J, with 12 bases between. CDR3 bases: TGTGCCAGCAGTACGAGGGGAGGATATGGCTACACCTTC. It codes for CASSTRGGYGYTF.

The chain links TRBV10-2 to TRBJ1-5; the D gene is possibly TRBD1 (6 bases). CDR1 and CDR2 from the germline V gene are WSHSY and SAAADI. Trimming pared 8 bases from V and 9 bases from J, leaving 17 bases between. The CDR3 loop spans 13 amino acids. CDR3 in amino acids: CASGGVRGLPQHF. CDR3 in DNA: TGCGCCAGCGGGGGGGTCAGGGGCCTGCCCCAGCATTTT.

The rearrangement uses TRBV18 and TRBJ2-2, with D hard to call. V gave up 2 bases and J gave up 2 bases, with 3 bases separating them. Germline V gene sequence: CDR1 KGHSH, CDR2 LQKENI. The CDR3 consists of 13 residues. The CDR3 loop reads CASSPSNTGELFF. Written as DNA, the CDR3 is TGTGCCAGCTCACCATCCAACACCGGGGAGCTGTTTTTT.

J is TRBJ1-1 and V is TRBV7-9; D is perhaps TRBD1 (5 bases). The CDR3 is 14 residues long. Germline CDR1 SEHNR, CDR2 FQNEAQ (reference sequence). Trimming cost V 5 bases and J 3 bases, with 13 bases left between them. CDR3 in amino acids: CASSPHTGDTEAFF. CDR3 bases: TGTGCCAGCAGCCCTCACACGGGGGACACTGAAGCTTTCTTT.

The genes are TRBV30 and TRBJ2-4; TRBD2 matches 8 bases. This CDR3 has 16 amino acids. CDR1 is GTSNPN and CDR2 is SVGIG in the germline V gene (reference sequence). V shed 0 bases and J 7 bases; nucleotides not matched to a gene: 11. The CDR3 region is CAWSVLWRGAQNIQYF. The CDR3 nucleotides are TGTGCCTGGAGTGTACTATGGCGGGGGGCCCAGAACATTCAGTACTTC.

The chain is built from TRBV30 and TRBJ1-4; TRBD1 matches 7 bases. Germline lookup yields CDR1 GTSNPN and CDR2 SVGIG (reference sequence). This CDR3 region has 14 residues. V lost 0 bases, J lost 4 bases, and 2 bases stayed unmatched. The DNA for the CDR3 is TGTGCCTGGAGTGTGGGACAGATTAATGAAAAACTGTTTTTT. This gives the protein CAWSVGQINEKLFF.

The chain is built from TRBV10-2 and TRBJ2-1, with 7 bases lining up with TRBD2. V trimming: 4 bases; J trimming: 6 bases; junction bases outside the gene matches: 15. There are 17 residues in the CDR3. The germline V gene encodes CDR1 WSHSY and CDR2 SAAADI. The CDR3 coding sequence is TGCGCCAGCAGTGCCGACTGGGGGGGACTCAGCCCCAATGAGCAGTTCTTC. This encodes CASSADWGGLSPNEQFF.

A single count supports this clone. V is TRBV19 and J is TRBJ1-1; 12 nucleotides match TRBD1. CDR3 length equals 14 residues. V trimming: 3 bases; J trimming: 9 bases; junction bases outside the gene matches: 5. Germline lookup yields CDR1 LNHDA and CDR2 SQIVND (reference sequence). CDR3 DNA sequence: TGTGCCAGTAGTATTTGGGACAGGGGGCGTCAAGCTTTCTTT. Its protein is CASSIWDRGRQAFF.

This clone appeared a single time. The chain joins TRBV7-9 to TRBJ1-3, with D possibly being TRBD1 (5 bases). This CDR3 comprises 14 residues. The germline gives CDR1 SEHNR, CDR2 FQNEAQ (reference sequence). Trimming took 5 bases from V and 6 from J, leaving 14 bases between them. CDR3 in amino acids: CASSLGPDINTIYF. The CDR3 nucleotides read TGTGCCAGCAGCCTAGGGCCGGACATAAACACCATATATTTT.

This chain connects TRBV5-5 to TRBJ2-1; TRBD1 agrees at 7 bases. The germline V gene encodes CDR1 SGHKS and CDR2 YYEKEE (reference sequence). The length of the CDR3 is 17 residues. J was trimmed by 2 bases and V by 4 bases; bases with no gene match: 12. CDR3 amino acids: CASSPPDRPGPYNEQFF. CDR3 nucleotides: TGTGCCAGCAGCCCCCCGGACAGGCCTGGTCCCTACAATGAGCAGTTCTTC.

The rearrangement links TRBV2 to TRBJ1-5; D unclear. The V gene's germline CDR1 is SNHLY and CDR2 FYNNEI. Trimming removed 1 base at V and 4 bases at J, with 14 bases between. CDR3 length equals 16 residues. CDR3 bases: TGTGCCAGCAGTGAAGGTCTAGGAGTTGGTAATCAGCCCCAGCATTTT. This translates into CASSEGLGVGNQPQHF. Drawing the rest from reference TRBV2 and TRBJ1-5, the complete variable domain is EPEVTQTPSHQVTQMGQEVILRCVPISNHLYFYWYRQILGQKVEFLVSFYNNEISEKSEIFDDQFSVERPDGSNFTLKIRSTKLEDSAMYFCASSEGLGVGNQPQHFGDGTRLSIL.

The chain employs TRBV9 and TRBJ2-2; 9 bases fit TRBD1. CDR1 and CDR2 from the germline V gene are SGDLS and YYNGEE. The CDR3 spans 16 residues. J lost 3 bases, V lost 2 bases, and 5 bases had no gene match. This chain's CDR3 is CASSVGTGIDTGELFF. The DNA of the CDR3 is TGTGCCAGCAGCGTCGGGACAGGGATCGACACCGGGGAGCTGTTTTTT.

The V gene is TRBV11-2, the J gene TRBJ1-2; D perhaps matches TRBD1 (6 bases). V was cut by 0 bases and J by 2 bases, with 16 bases left in between. Germline lookup yields CDR1 SGHAT and CDR2 FQNNGV. CDR3 length: 17 residues. This CDR3 reads CASSLDLGHRINYGYTF. The CDR3, as DNA: TGTGCCAGCAGCTTAGACCTGGGACATCGGATAAACTATGGCTACACCTTC.

The gene calls are TRBV13 and TRBJ2-1; D unresolved. CDR3 length equals 16 residues. Trimming left V 0 bases short and J 7 bases short, with 16 bases between. In germline, CDR1 is PRHDT, CDR2 FYEKMQ (reference sequence). The CDR3 coding sequence is TGTGCCAGCAGCTTAGGGGGCCCGGGTCTGGGGAATGAGCAGTTCTTC. Protein sequence: CASSLGGPGLGNEQFF. The full variable domain, with the rest looked up from reference TRBV13 and TRBJ2-1, is AAGVIQSPRHLIKEKRETATLKCYPIPRHDTVYWYQQGPGQDPQFLISFYEKMQSDKGSIPDRFSAQQFSDYHSELNMSSLELGDSALYFCASSLGGPGLGNEQFFGPGTRLTVL.

The chain uses TRBV19 and TRBJ1-6; D possibly corresponds to TRBD1 (5 bases). The ends were cut back, 5 bases at V and 7 bases at J, with 12 bases in the middle. Looked up from germline, CDR1 is LNHDA and CDR2 is SQIVND (reference sequence). The CDR3 runs to 14 residues. CDR3 nucleotides: TGTGCCAGTAGTTCGGCGGCAGGGAATTCACCCCTCCACTTT. It yields the protein CASSSAAGNSPLHF.

CDR3 sequence: CASRLGQRVEPQHF. The CDR3 bases are TGTGCCAGCAGGCTGGGACAGCGTGTAGAGCCCCAGCATTTT. V gene TRBV2 combines with J gene TRBJ1-5, with 7 bases fitting TRBD1. The CDR3 is 14 residues long. The germline V gene has CDR1 SNHLY and CDR2 FYNNEI. V trimming: 6 bases; J trimming: 8 bases; junction bases outside the gene matches: 10. The full variable domain, rest sourced from reference TRBV2 and TRBJ1-5, is EPEVTQTPSHQVTQMGQEVILRCVPISNHLYFYWYRQILGQKVEFLVSFYNNEISEKSEIFDDQFSVERPDGSNFTLKIRSTKLEDSAMYFCASRLGQRVEPQHFGDGTRLSIL.